The next 20 T cell receptor beta chains were all read from a single sample in a study of T cells in Graves' hyperthyroidism and ophthalmopathy. RNA transcripts provided the source from which TCR beta CDR3 regions were amplified. TCR CDR3 underwent first-round RT-PCR with the HTBI primer set. TCRdb analysed the multiplex PCR reads with MiXCR anew, one entry per CDR3 protein. Of approximately 510,000 distinct CDR3 sequences detected, over 35% appear once; the ten largest clones hold around two fifths. The specimen was peripheral blood or thyroid tissue (not recorded which). These receptor sequences come from an adult woman with Graves' disease, either hyperthyroidism or ophthalmopathy (not recorded which).

Details on this clonotype: Since no conserved phenylalanine or tryptophan closes the CDR3, a read error is the likely cause. Because the CDR3's place on the DNA is in doubt, the DNA is left out and the CDR3 is given as listed by TCRdb. The gene calls are TRBV28 and TRBJ1-2; TRBD1 is the table's D call, not checked against the DNA. CDR1 and CDR2 from the germline V gene are MDHEN and SYDVKM. The CDR3 adds up to 11 amino acids, both ends counted. This CDR3 is CASSAPGRLLT.

The table lists this clonotype with many counts. This chain joins TRBV7-9 and TRBJ2-7; D may be TRBD2 (6 bases). Germline V gene sequence: CDR1 SEHNR, CDR2 FQNEAQ (reference sequence). The V end was cut by 3 bases, the J end by 4 bases, with 13 bases between. This CDR3 comprises 14 residues. In DNA form, the CDR3 reads TGTGCCAGCAGCTTGGGGAGGACCGCTTACGAGCAGTACTTC. Protein: CASSLGRTAYEQYF.

This clonotype was seen many times. This sequence joins TRBV2 and TRBJ2-7, with D perhaps matching TRBD1 (6 bases). Looked up from germline, CDR1 is SNHLY and CDR2 is FYNNEI. Trimming removed 6 bases from V and 1 base from J, with 7 bases in between. The length of the CDR3 is 12 residues. The CDR3 is CASRDRSYEQYF. The CDR3 DNA reads TGTGCCAGCAGGGACAGATCCTACGAGCAGTACTTC.

This clonotype was observed a few times. The J gene is TRBJ2-7, the V gene TRBV4-3; D possibly corresponds to TRBD1 (6 bases). This CDR3 spans 15 amino acids. Trimming removed 1 base at V and 3 bases at J, with 13 bases between. Germline CDR1 is LGHNA and CDR2 is YSLEER. The CDR3 spells CASSQGRYRDYEQYF. CDR3 DNA sequence: TGCGCCAGCAGCCAAGGACGTTACAGGGACTACGAGCAGTACTTC.

This chain uses TRBV11-2 with TRBJ2-7, with D perhaps matching TRBD1 (7 bases). The germline V gene has CDR1 SGHAT and CDR2 FQNNGV. V lost 3 bases and J 5 bases, leaving 23 bases between the germline ends. The CDR3 totals 17 residues. CDR3 sequence (DNA): TGTGCCAGCAGCTTTGACAGGGCGCGACTAGGGTCTCACGAGCAGTACTTC. This translates into CASSFDRARLGSHEQYF.

The V gene is TRBV6-5, the J gene TRBJ1-3, with D hard to call. The ends were cut back, 4 bases at V and 0 bases at J, with 7 bases in the middle. CDR3 size: 14 residues. Germline V gene lookup returns CDR1 MNHEY and CDR2 SVGAGI. The CDR3 DNA is TGTGCCAGCAGTTGGGTAGACTCTGGAAACACCATATATTTT. It is translated as CASSWVDSGNTIYF.

This CDR3 reads CASRAAGQGRNYGYTF. As DNA, the CDR3 is TGTGCCAGCAGGGCCGCGGGGCAGGGGCGAAACTATGGCTACACCTTC. The chain uses TRBV9 and TRBJ1-2; a weak D match, TRBD1 (6 bases). The ends were cut back, 5 bases at V and 2 bases at J, with 19 bases in the middle. This CDR3 is 16 amino acids long. CDR1 and CDR2 from the germline V gene are SGDLS and YYNGEE.

This clonotype was seen a handful of times. The rearrangement joins TRBV25-1 to TRBJ1-3, with a weak D call TRBD1 (5 bases). The CDR3 runs 16 residues. V shed 6 bases and J shed 0 bases, with 15 bases lying between them. Germline V gives CDR1 MGHDK, CDR2 SYGVNS. CDR3 residues: CASSPGPAYSGNTIYF. The CDR3 region has the DNA TGTGCCAGCAGCCCAGGGCCTGCCTACTCTGGAAACACCATATATTTT.

V usage is TRBV5-1 and J usage is TRBJ1-3; no definite D call. Trimming pared 4 bases from V and 7 bases from J, leaving 6 bases between. This CDR3 is 11 amino acids long. In germline, CDR1 is SGHRS, CDR2 YFSETQ. The CDR3 here is CASSPPNTIYF. The CDR3 DNA follows: TGCGCCAGCAGCCCCCCCAACACCATATATTTT.

This rearrangement joins TRBV5-5 to TRBJ2-1, with D possibly being TRBD1 (5 bases). Trimming cost V 0 bases and J 1 base, with 8 bases left between them. CDR1 is SGHKS and CDR2 is YYEKEE in the germline V gene (reference sequence). This CDR3 contains 15 residues. In DNA form, the CDR3 reads TGTGCCAGCAGCTTGGAGGCAGGGTCCTACAATGAGCAGTTCTTC. This codes for CASSLEAGSYNEQFF.

In this sample, this clonotype turned up a few times. This chain joins TRBV15 and TRBJ2-7; D gene unclear. Germline CDR1 reads LNHNV; CDR2 reads YYDKDF (reference sequence). This CDR3 is built from 16 residues. Trimming took 0 bases from V and 0 from J, leaving 12 bases between them. CDR3 sequence reads: CATSREGRASSYEQYF. CDR3 DNA: TGTGCCACCAGCAGAGAAGGCAGAGCGAGCTCCTACGAGCAGTACTTC.

The CDR3 sequence is CASSNPREGANVLTF. The CDR3 DNA follows: TGTGCCAGCAGTAACCCCAGGGAAGGGGCCAACGTCCTGACTTTC. V and J are TRBV14 and TRBJ2-6; the D gene is possibly TRBD1 (5 bases). Germline loops: CDR1 SGHDN, CDR2 FVKESK. V was shortened by 6 bases and J by 4 bases, with 13 bases between the two germline ends. The CDR3 has 15 amino acids.

This clonotype occurred many times. The chain employs TRBV29-1 and TRBJ1-3, with D unresolved. This CDR3 region has 12 residues. Germline loops: CDR1 SQVTM, CDR2 ANQGSEA. Trimming cost V 4 bases and J 0 bases, with 4 bases left between them. This chain's CDR3 is CSVVSSGNTIYF. CDR3 in DNA: TGCAGCGTTGTAAGCTCTGGAAACACCATATATTTT. The whole variable domain, filled in from reference TRBV29-1 and TRBJ1-3, reads SAVISQKPSRDICQRGTSLTIQCQVDSQVTMMFWYRQQPGQSLTLIATANQGSEATYESGFVIDKFPISRPNLTFSTLTVSNMSPEDSSIYLCSVVSSGNTIYFGEGSWLTVV.

The rearrangement links TRBV7-9 to TRBJ1-2; perhaps TRBD1 as D (6 bases). This CDR3 comprises 13 residues. Germline CDR1 and CDR2: SEHNR and FQNEAQ (reference sequence). Trimming took 6 bases from V and 6 from J, leaving 14 bases between them. CDR3 sequence (DNA): TGTGCCAGCAGACATCCAGGGGACGATGGCTACACCTTC. This codes for CASRHPGDDGYTF.

CDR3 loop: CSAGQAGYTF. CDR3 nucleotide sequence: TGCAGTGCTGGACAGGCCGGCTACACCTTC. J is TRBJ1-2 and V is TRBV20-1; TRBD1 aligns across 7 bases. There are 10 residues in the CDR3. Germline lookup yields CDR1 DFQATT and CDR2 SNEGSKA (reference sequence). The V and J ends lost 5 bases and 8 bases, in that order; junction bases with no gene match: 2.

This clonotype was counted ten times or more. The rearrangement joins TRBV29-1 to TRBJ2-7; 10 bases map to TRBD1. The J segment lost 7 bases and the V segment lost 7 bases, leaving 4 bases of the junction unmatched. Germline V lookup: CDR1 SQVTM, CDR2 ANQGSEA. The CDR3 consists of 11 residues. The chain's CDR3 is CSGQGAGEQYF. CDR3 bases: TGCAGCGGACAGGGGGCGGGAGAGCAGTACTTC.

This clonotype was seen once. The chain carries TRBV29-1 and TRBJ2-5; possibly TRBD2 for D (6 bases). The CDR3 length is 12 residues. Between the trimmed V and J ends, which lost 6 bases and 7 bases, there was a span of 15 bases. CDR1 SQVTM and CDR2 ANQGSEA come from the germline V gene. This CDR3 reads CSVPLATGTQYF. DNA for the CDR3: TGCAGCGTACCCCTAGCGACGGGGACCCAGTACTTC. The full variable domain, rest sourced from reference TRBV29-1 and TRBJ2-5, is SAVISQKPSRDICQRGTSLTIQCQVDSQVTMMFWYRQQPGQSLTLIATANQGSEATYESGFVIDKFPISRPNLTFSTLTVSNMSPEDSSIYLCSVPLATGTQYFGPGTRLLVL.

The rearrangement joins TRBV10-3 to TRBJ1-5, with D possibly matching TRBD1 (6 bases). The CDR3 has 17 residues. The V end lost 0 bases, the J end lost 2 bases, and 14 bases lay between the germline ends. Germline CDR1 reads ENHRY; CDR2 reads SYGVKD. The CDR3 DNA sequence: TGTGCCATCAGTGAGTCGGAAGACAGGATGGGCAATCAGCCCCAGCATTTT. Amino acid sequence: CAISESEDRMGNQPQHF.

The chain employs TRBV4-2 and TRBJ2-5; 7 bases align to TRBD2. The V gene end was trimmed by 9 bases and the J gene end by 5 bases; junction bases not matched to a gene: 15. CDR1 LGHNA and CDR2 YNFKEQ come from the germline V gene. This CDR3 comprises 15 residues. The CDR3, as DNA: TGTGCCAGAGCCCCCGGGGGGATGCGGCAGGAGACCCAGTACTTC. Encoded protein: CARAPGGMRQETQYF.

This clonotype was seen more than once but under ten times. This sequence joins TRBV12-3 or TRBV12-4 and TRBJ1-3, with 7 nucleotides matching TRBD1. This CDR3 is 16 amino acids long. J lost 2 bases, V lost 7 bases, and 11 bases had no gene match. As DNA, the CDR3 is TGTGCCAGCACTTATACAGGGGCTAGGACTGGAAACACCATATATTTT. Translated: CASTYTGARTGNTIYF.